This T cell receptor (beta chain) was recorded in a study of tumor-infiltrating lymphocytes in localized non-small cell lung cancer. Study outcomes and limitations: T-cell fraction did not differ between immunotypes IM1 and IM2. Compared with uninvolved lung, tumors showed higher T cell infiltration by TCRbeta sequencing. Available tissue quantity limited TCR sequencing to a patient subset.

As regards this clone: Its cognate antigen is unknown.

Method: immunoSEQ multiplex PCR; TCRdb's copy keeps in-frame clones and lacks some. The repertoire holds 5,500 to 8,000 clones, roughly 78% seen once, with 6.5% in the top ten. Material: uninvolved lung tissue not adjacent to the tumor. This TCR was recovered from a human donor with non-small cell lung cancer.

CDR3 coding DNA: TGTGCCAGCAGTCCCTGGGGTTGGGGGGCGGGTGAAAAACTGTTTTTT. It translates to CASSPWGWGAGEKLFF. The chain joins TRBV27 to TRBJ1-4; maybe TRBD1 (6 bases). V lost 5 bases, J lost 7 bases, and 20 bases lay in between. The CDR3 consists of 16 residues. Germline V gene data show CDR1 as MNHEY and CDR2 as SMNVEV (reference sequence).